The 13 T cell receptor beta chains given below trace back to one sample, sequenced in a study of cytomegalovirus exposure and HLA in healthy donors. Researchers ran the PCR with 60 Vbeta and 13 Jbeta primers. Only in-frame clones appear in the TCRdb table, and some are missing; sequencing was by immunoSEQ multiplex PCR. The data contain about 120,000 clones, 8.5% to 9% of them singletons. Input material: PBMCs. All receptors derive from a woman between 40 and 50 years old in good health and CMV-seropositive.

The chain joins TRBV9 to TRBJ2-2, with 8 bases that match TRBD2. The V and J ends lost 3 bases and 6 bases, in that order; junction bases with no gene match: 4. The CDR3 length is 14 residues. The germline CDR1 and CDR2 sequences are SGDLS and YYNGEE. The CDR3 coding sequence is TGTGCCAGCAGCGCGACGGGGGGGGCCGGGGAGCTGTTTTTT. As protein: CASSATGGAGELFF. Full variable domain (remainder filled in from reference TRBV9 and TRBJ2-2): DSGVTQTPKHLITATGQRVTLRCSPRSGDLSVYWYQQSLDQGLQFLIQYYNGEERAKGNILERFSAQQFPDLHSELNLSSLELGDSALYFCASSATGGAGELFFGEGSRLTVL.

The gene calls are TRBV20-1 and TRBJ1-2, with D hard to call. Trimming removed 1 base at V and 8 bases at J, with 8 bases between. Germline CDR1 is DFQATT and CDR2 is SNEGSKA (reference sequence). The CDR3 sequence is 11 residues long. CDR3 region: CSARVEGGYTF. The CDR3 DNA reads TGCAGTGCTAGAGTAGAGGGCGGCTACACCTTC.

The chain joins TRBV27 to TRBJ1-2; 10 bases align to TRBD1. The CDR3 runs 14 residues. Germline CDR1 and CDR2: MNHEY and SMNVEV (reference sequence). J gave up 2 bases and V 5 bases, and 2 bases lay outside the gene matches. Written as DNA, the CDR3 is TGTGCCAGCAGTCGGGACAGGGGAAACTATGGCTACACCTTC. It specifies CASSRDRGNYGYTF.

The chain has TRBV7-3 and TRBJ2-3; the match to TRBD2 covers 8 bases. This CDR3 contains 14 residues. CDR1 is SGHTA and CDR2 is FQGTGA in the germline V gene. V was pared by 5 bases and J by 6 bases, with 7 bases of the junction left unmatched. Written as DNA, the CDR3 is TGTGCCAGCAGCCCCTGGCGGGGGGCCGATACGCAGTATTTT. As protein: CASSPWRGADTQYF.

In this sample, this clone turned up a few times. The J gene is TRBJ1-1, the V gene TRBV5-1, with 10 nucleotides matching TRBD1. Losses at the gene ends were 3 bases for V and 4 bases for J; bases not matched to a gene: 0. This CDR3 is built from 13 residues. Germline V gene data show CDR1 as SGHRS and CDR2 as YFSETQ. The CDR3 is CASSWTGGTEAFF. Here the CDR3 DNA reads TGCGCCAGCAGCTGGACAGGGGGCACTGAAGCTTTCTTT.

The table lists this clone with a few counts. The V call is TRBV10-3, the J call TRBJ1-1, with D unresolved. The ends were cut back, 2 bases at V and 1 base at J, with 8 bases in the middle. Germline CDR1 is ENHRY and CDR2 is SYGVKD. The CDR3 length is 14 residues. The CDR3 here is CAISERQWNTEAFF. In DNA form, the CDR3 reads TGTGCCATCAGTGAGCGTCAGTGGAACACTGAAGCTTTCTTT.

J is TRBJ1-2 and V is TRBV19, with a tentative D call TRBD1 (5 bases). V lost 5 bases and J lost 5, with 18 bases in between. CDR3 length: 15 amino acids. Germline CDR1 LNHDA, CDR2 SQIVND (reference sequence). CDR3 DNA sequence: TGTGCCAGTAGTGCCTCCCTCGGGGGGGGGTATGGCTACACCTTC. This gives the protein CASSASLGGGYGYTF.

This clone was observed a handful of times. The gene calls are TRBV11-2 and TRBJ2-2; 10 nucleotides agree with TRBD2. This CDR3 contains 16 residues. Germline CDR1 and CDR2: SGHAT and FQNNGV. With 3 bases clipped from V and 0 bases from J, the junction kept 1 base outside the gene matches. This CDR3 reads CASSFGLAANTGELFF. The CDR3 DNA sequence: TGTGCCAGCAGCTTTGGACTAGCGGCGAACACCGGGGAGCTGTTTTTT.

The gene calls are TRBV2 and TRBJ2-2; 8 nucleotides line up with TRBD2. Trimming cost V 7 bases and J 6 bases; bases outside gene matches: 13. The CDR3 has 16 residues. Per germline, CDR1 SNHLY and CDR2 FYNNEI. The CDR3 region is CASKPGLVEAAGELFF. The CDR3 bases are TGTGCCAGCAAGCCGGGACTAGTTGAAGCGGCCGGGGAGCTGTTTTTT.

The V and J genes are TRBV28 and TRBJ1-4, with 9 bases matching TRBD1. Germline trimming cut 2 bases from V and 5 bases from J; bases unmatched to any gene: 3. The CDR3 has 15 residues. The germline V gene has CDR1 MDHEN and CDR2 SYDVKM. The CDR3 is CASSLLGTGNEKLFF. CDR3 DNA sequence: TGTGCCAGCAGTTTACTCGGGACAGGGAATGAAAAACTGTTTTTT.

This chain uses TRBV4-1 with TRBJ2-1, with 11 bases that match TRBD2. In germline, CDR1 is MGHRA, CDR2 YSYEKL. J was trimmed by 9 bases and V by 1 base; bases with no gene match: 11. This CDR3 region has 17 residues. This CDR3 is CASSQVLLAGGEAEQFF. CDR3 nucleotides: TGCGCCAGCAGCCAAGTCCTCCTAGCGGGGGGCGAGGCTGAGCAGTTCTTC.

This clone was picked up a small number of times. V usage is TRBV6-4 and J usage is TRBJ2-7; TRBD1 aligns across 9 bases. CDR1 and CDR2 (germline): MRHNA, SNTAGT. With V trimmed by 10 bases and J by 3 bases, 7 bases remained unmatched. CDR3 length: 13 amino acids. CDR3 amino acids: CAIQDRGVYEQYF. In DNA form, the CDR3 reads TGTGCCATCCAGGACAGGGGCGTCTACGAGCAGTACTTC.

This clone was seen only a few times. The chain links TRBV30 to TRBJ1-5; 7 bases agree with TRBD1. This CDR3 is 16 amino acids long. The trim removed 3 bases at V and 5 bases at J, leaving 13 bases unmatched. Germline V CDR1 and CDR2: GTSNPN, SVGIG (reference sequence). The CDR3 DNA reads TGTGCCTGGAGGGACAGGTTATCAGCCCCCGATCAGCCCCAGCATTTT. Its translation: CAWRDRLSAPDQPQHF.